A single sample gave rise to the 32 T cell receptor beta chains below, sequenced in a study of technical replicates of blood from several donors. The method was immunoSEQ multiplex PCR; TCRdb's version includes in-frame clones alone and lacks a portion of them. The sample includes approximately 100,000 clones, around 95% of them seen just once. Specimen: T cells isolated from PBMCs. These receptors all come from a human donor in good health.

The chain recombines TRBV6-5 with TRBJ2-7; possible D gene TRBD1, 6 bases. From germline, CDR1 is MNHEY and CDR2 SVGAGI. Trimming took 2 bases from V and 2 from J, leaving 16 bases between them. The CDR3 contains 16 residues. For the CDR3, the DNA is TGTGCCAGCAGTTACGCCACCGCAGGGGAAGCCTACGAGCAGTACTTC. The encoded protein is CASSYATAGEAYEQYF.

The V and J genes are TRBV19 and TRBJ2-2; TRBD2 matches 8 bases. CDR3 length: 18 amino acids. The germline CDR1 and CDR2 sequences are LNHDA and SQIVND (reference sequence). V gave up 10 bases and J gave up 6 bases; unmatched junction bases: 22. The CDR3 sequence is CATDEGGLGKGPPGELFF. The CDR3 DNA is TGTGCCACCGACGAAGGGGGACTAGGAAAGGGGCCACCCGGGGAGCTGTTTTTT.

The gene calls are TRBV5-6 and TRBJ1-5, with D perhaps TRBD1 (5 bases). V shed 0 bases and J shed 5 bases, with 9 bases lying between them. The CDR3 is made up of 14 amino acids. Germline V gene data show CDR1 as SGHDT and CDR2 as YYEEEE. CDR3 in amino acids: CASSLVGEDQPQHF. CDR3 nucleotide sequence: TGTGCCAGCAGCTTGGTAGGGGAGGATCAGCCCCAGCATTTT.

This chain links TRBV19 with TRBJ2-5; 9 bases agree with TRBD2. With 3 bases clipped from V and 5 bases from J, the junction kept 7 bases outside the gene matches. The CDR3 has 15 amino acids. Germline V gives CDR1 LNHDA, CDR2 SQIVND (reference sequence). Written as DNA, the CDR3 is TGTGCCAGTAGTATTCGCGGGAGGGGTTCGGAGACCCAGTACTTC. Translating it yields CASSIRGRGSETQYF.

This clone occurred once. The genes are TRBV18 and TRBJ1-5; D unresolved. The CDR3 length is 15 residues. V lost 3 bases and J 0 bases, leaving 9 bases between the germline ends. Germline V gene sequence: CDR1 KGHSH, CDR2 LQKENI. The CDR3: CASSPSGDSNQPQHF. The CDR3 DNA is TGTGCCAGCTCACCCTCAGGCGATAGCAATCAGCCCCAGCATTTT. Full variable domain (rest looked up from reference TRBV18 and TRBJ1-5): NAGVMQNPRHLVRRRGQEARLRCSPMKGHSHVYWYRQLPEEGLKFMVYLQKENIIDESGMPKERFSAEFPKEGPSILRIQQVVRGDSAAYFCASSPSGDSNQPQHFGDGTRLSIL.

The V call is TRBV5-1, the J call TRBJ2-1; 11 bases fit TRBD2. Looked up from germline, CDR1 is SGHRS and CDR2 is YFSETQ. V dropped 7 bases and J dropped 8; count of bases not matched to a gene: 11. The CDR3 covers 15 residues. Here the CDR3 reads CASLSSGGLGDEQFF. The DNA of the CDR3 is TGCGCCAGCCTCTCTAGCGGGGGGTTGGGCGATGAGCAGTTCTTC. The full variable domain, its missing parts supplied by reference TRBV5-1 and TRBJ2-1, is KAGVTQTPRYLIKTRGQQVTLSCSPISGHRSVSWYQQTPGQGLQFLFEYFSETQRNKGNFPGRFSGRQFSNSRSEMNVSTLELGDSALYLCASLSSGGLGDEQFFGPGTRLTVL.

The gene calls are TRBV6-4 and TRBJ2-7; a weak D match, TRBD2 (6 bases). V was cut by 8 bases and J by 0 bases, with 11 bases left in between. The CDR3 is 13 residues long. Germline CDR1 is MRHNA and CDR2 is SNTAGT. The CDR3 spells CASPLGGSYEQYF. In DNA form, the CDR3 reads TGTGCCAGCCCGCTGGGGGGCTCCTACGAGCAGTACTTC.

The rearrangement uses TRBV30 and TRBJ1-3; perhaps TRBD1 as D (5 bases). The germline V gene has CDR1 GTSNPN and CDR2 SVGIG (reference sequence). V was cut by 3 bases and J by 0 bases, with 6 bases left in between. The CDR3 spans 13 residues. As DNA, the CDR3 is TGTGCCTGGAGGGGGCTCTCTGGAAACACCATATATTTT. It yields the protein CAWRGLSGNTIYF.

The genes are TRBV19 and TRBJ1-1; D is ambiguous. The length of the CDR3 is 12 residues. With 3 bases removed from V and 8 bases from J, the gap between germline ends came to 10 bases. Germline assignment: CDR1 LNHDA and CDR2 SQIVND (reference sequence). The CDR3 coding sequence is TGTGCCAGTAGTATCGCCCAGGCAGAAGCTTTCTTT. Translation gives CASSIAQAEAFF.

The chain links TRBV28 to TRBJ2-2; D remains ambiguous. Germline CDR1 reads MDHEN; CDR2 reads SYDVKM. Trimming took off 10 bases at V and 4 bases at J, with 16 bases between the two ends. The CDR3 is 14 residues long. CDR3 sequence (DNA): TGTGCCACAAAGGCAGGATTAGTCACCGGGGAGCTGTTTTTT. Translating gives CATKAGLVTGELFF.

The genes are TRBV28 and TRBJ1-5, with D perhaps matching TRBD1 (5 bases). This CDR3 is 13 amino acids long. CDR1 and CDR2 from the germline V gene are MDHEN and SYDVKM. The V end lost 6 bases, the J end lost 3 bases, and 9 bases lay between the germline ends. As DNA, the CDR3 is TGTGCCAGCAGAGGGGATATCAATCAGCCCCAGCATTTT. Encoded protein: CASRGDINQPQHF.

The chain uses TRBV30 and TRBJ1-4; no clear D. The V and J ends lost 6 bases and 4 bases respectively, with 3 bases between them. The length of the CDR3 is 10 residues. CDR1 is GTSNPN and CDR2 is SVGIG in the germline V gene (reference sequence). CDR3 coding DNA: TGTGCCTGCCTTAATGAAAAACTGTTTTTT. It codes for CACLNEKLFF.

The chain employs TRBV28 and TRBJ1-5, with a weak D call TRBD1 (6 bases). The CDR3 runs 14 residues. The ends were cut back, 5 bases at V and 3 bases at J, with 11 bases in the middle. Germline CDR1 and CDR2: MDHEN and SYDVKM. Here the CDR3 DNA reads TGTGCCAGCAGTGAACAGGGAAACAATCAGCCCCAGCATTTT. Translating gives CASSEQGNNQPQHF.

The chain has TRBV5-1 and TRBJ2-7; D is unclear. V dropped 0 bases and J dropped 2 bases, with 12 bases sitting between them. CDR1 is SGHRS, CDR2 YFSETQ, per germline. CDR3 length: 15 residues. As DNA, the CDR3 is TGCGCCAGCAGCTTGGCCTACCCCCTTACCTACGAGCAGTACTTC. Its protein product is CASSLAYPLTYEQYF.

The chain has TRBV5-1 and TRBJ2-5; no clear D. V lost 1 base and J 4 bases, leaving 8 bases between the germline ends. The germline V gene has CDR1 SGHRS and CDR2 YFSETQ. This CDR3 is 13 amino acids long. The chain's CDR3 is CASSLIPGETQYF. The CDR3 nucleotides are TGCGCCAGCAGCTTGATCCCGGGAGAGACCCAGTACTTC.

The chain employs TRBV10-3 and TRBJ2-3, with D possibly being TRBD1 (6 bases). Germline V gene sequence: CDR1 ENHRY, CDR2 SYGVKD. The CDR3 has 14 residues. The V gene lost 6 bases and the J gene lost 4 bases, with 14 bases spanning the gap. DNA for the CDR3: TGTGCCATCAGGGGGGCAGGGGAAGCAGATACGCAGTATTTT. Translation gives CAIRGAGEADTQYF.

This CDR3 reads CASSSRSSYNSPLHF. Here the CDR3 DNA reads TGTGCCAGCAGCTCCCGGAGCTCCTATAATTCACCCCTCCACTTT. The chain uses TRBV11-2 and TRBJ1-6; unclear D gene. There are 15 residues in the CDR3. Between the trimmed V and J ends, which lost 4 bases and 0 bases, there was a span of 7 bases. Germline V gene lookup returns CDR1 SGHAT and CDR2 FQNNGV.

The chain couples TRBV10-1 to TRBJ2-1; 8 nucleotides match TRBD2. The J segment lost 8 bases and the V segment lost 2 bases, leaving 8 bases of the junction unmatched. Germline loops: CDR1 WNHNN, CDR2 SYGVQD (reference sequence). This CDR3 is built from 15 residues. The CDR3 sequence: CASSEGTRFIDEQFF. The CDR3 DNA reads TGCGCCAGCAGTGAGGGGACTAGATTTATCGATGAGCAGTTCTTC.

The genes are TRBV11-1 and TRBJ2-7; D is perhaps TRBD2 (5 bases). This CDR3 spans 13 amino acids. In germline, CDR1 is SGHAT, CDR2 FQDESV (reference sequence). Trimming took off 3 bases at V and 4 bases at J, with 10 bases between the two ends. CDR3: CASSLEEIYEQYF. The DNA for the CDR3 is TGTGCCAGCAGCTTGGAGGAAATATACGAGCAGTACTTC.

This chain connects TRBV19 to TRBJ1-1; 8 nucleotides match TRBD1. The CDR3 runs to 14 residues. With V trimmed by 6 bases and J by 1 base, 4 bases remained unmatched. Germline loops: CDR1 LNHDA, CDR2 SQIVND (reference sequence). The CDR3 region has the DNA TGTGCCAGTAGGCCGGGACAGGCGAACACTGAAGCTTTCTTT. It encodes CASRPGQANTEAFF.

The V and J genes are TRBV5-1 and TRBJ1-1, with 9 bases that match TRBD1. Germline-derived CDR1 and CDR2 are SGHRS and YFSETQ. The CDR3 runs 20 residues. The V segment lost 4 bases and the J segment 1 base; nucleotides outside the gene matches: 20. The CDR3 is CASSQKSNDRGKAWNTEAFF. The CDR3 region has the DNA TGCGCCAGCAGCCAAAAATCAAATGACAGGGGGAAGGCGTGGAACACTGAAGCTTTCTTT.

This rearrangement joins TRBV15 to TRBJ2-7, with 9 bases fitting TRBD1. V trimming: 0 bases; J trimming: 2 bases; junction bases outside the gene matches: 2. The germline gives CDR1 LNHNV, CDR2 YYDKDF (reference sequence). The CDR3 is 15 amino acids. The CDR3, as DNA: TGTGCCACCAGCAGAGAGGGACAGGGAGCCTACGAGCAGTACTTC. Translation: CATSREGQGAYEQYF.

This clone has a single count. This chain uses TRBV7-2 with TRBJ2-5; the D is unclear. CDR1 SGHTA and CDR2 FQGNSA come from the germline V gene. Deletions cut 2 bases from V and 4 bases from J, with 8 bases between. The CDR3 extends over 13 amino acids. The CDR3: CASSLRYGETQYF. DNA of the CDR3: TGTGCCAGCAGCTTACGGTACGGAGAGACCCAGTACTTC.

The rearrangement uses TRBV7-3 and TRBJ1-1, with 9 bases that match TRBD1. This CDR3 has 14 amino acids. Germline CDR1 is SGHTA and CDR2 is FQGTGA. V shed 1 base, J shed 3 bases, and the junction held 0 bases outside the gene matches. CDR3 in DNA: TGTGCCAGCAGCTTAAGACAGGGGGACACTGAAGCTTTCTTT. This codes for CASSLRQGDTEAFF.

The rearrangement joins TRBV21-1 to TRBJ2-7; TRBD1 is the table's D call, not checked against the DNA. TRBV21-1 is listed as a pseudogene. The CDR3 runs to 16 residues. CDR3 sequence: CASSKWSGQATYEQYF. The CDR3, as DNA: TGTGCCAGCAGCAAATGGTCGGGACAGGCTACCTACGAGCAGTACTTC.

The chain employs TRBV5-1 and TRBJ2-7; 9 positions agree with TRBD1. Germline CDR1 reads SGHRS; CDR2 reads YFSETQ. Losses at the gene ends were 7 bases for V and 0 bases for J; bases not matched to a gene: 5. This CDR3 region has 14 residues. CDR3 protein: CASGTGQSSYEQYF. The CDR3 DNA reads TGCGCCAGCGGGACAGGGCAAAGCTCCTACGAGCAGTACTTC.

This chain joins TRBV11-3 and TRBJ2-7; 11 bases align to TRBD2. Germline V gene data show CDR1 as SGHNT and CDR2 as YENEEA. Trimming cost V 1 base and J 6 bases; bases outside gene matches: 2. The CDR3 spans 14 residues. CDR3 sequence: CASSLGGLAAEQYF. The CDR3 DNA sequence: TGTGCCAGCAGCTTAGGGGGACTAGCGGCCGAGCAGTACTTC.

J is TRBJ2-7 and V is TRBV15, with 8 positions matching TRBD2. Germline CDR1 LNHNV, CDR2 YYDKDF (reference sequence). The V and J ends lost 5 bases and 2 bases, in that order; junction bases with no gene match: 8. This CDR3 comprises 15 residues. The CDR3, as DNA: TGTGCCACCAGCGATATAGCGGGGAGGGCCTACGAGCAGTACTTC. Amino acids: CATSDIAGRAYEQYF.

CDR3 sequence reads: CASSSPARTGSYEQYF. For the CDR3, the DNA is TGTGCCAGCAGTTCCCCTGCCCGGACAGGCTCCTACGAGCAGTACTTC. The rearrangement joins TRBV28 to TRBJ2-7, with TRBD1 matching 7 bases. Losses at the gene ends were 4 bases for V and 0 bases for J; bases not matched to a gene: 9. The CDR3 totals 16 residues. Germline V gene data show CDR1 as MDHEN and CDR2 as SYDVKM.

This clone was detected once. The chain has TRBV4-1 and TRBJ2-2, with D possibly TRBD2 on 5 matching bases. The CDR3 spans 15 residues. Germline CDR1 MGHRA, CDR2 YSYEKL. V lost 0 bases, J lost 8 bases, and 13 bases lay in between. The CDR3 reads CASSQDLASIGELFF. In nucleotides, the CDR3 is TGCGCCAGCAGCCAAGATCTAGCTTCTATAGGGGAGCTGTTTTTT.

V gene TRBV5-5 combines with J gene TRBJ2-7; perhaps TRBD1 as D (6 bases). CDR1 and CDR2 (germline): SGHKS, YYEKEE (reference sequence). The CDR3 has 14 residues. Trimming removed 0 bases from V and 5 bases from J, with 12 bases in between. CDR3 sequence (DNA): TGTGCCAGCAGCTTGGGTCACAGGGTTAACGAGCAGTACTTC. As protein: CASSLGHRVNEQYF.

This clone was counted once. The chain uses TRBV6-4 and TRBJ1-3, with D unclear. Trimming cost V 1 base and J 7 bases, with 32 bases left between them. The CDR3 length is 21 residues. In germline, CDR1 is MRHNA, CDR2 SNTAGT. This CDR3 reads CASSDYGEEPRVSFLGNTIYF. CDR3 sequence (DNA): TGTGCCAGCAGTGACTATGGGGAGGAGCCTAGGGTTTCATTTCTAGGGAACACCATATATTTT.